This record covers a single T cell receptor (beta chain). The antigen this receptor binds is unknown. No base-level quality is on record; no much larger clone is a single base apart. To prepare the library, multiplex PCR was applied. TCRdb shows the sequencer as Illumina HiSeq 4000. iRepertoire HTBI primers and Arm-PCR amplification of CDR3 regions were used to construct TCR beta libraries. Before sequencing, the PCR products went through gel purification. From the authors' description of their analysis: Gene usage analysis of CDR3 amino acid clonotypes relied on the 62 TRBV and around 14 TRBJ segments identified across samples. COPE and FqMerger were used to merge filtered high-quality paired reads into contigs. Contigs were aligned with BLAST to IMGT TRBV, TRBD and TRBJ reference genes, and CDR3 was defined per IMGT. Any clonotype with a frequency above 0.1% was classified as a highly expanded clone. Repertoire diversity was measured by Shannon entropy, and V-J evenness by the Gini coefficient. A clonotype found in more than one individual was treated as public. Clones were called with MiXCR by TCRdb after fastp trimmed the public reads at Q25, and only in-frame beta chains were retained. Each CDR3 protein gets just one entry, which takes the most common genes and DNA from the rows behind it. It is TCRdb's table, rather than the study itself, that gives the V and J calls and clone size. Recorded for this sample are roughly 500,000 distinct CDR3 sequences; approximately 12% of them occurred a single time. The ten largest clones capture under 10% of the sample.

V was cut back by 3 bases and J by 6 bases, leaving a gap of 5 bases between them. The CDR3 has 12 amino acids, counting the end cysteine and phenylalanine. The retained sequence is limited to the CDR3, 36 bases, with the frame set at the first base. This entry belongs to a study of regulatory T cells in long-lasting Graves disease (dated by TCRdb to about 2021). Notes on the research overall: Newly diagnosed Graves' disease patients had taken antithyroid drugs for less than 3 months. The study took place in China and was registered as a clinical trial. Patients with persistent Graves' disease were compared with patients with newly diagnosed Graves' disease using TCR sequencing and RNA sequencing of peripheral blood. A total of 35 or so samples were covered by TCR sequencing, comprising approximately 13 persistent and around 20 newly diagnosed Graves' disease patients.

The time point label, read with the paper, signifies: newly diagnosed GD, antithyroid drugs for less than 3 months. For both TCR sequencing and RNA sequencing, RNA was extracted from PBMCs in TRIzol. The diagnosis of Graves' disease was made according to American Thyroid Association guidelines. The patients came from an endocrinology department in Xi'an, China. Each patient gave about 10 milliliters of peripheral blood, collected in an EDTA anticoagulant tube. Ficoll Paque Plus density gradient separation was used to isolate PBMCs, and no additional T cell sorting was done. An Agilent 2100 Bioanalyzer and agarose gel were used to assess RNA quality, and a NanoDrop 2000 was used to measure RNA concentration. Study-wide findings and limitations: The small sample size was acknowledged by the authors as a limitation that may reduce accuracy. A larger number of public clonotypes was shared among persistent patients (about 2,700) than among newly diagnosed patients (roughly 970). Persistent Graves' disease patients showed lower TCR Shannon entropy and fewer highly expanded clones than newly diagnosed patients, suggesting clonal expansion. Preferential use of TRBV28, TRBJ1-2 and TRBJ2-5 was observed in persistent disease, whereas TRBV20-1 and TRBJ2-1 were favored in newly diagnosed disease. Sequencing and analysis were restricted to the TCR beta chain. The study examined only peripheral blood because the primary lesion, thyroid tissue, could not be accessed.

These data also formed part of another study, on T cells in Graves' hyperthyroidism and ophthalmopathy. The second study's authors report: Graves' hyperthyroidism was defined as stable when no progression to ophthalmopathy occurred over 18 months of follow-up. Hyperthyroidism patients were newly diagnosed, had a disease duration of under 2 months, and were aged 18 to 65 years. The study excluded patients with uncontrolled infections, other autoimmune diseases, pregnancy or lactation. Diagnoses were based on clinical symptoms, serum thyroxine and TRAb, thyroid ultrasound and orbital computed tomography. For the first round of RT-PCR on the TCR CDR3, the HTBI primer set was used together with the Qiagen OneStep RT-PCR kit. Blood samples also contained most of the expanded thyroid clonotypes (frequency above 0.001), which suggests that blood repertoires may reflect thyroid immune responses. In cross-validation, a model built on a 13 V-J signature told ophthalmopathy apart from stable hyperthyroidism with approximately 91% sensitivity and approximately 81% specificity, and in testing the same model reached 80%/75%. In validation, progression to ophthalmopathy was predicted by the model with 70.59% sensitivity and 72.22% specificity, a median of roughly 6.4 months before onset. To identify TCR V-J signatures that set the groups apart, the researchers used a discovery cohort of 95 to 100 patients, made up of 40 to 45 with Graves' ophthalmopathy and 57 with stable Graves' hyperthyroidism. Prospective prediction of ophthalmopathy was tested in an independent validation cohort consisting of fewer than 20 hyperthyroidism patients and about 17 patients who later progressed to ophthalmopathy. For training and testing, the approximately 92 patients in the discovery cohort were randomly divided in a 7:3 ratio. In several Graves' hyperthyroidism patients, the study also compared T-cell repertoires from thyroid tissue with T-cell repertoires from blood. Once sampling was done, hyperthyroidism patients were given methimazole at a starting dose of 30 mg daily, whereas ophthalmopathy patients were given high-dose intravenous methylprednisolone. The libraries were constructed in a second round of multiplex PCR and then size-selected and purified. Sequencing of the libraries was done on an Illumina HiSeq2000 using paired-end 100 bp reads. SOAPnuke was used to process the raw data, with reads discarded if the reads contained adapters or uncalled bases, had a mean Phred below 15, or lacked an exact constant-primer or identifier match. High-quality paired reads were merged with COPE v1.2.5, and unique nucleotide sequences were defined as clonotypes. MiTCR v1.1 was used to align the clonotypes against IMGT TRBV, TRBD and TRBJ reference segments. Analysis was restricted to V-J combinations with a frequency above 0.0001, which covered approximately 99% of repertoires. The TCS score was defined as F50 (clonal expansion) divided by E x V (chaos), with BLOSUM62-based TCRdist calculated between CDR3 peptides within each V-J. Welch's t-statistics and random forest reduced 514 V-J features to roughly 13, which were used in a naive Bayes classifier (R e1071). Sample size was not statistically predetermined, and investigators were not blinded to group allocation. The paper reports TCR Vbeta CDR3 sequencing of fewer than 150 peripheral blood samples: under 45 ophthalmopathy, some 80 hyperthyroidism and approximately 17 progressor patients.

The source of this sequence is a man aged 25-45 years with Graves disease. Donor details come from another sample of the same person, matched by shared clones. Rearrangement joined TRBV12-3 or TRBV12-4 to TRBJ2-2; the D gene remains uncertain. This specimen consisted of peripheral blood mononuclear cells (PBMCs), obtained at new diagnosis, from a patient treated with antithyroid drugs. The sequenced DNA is TGTGCCAGCAGTTTTAACGCCGGGGAGCTGTTTTTT. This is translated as CASSFNAGELFF.